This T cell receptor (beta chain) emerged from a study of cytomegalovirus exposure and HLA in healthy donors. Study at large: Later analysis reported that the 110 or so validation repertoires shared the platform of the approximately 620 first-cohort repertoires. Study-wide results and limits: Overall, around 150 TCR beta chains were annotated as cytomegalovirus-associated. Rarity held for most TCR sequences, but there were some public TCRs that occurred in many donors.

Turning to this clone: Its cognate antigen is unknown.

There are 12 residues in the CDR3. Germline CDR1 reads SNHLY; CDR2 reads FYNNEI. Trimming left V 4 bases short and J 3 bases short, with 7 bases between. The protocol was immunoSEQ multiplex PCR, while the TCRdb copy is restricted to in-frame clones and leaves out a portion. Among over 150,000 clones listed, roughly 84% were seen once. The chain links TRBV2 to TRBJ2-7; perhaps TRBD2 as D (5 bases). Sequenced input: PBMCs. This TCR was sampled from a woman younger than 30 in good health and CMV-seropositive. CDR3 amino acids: CASSVEGYEQYF. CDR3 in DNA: TGTGCCAGCAGTGTCGAGGGCTACGAGCAGTACTTC.